This T cell receptor beta chain originates from a study of blood T cell repertoires in COVID-19 (dated by TCRdb to 2020 to 2021). About the full investigation: Samples covering the acute and convalescent phases of COVID-19 were provided by collaborators in the United States, Italy and Spain. The prospective study material was composed of cDNA or gDNA derived from T cells, B-cell-depleted T cells, or PBMCs. Subjects who had been exposed to COVID-19, were actively infected with it, or had recovered from it provided the deeply sampled blood TCRbeta repertoires that made up the dataset. The repertoires were released in a freely available public database intended as a resource for research on the immune response to SARS-CoV-2. Samples were obtained from the ongoing ImmuneRACE study (first 160 participants) and from roughly 1,300 subjects provided by 6 global collaborators. The sample metadata nearly always contained a de-identified subject ID, COVID-19 status, age in years and sex. Where available, HLA class I and class II types were obtained from metadata supplied by the sample provider rather than from assay-based typing.

V is pruned by 4 bases and J by 5 bases, leaving 7 bases of the junction without a gene match. The CDR3 starts with the cysteine, ends with the phenylalanine, and has 16 residues. The only DNA kept is the CDR3, 48 bases in frame from the first base. The germline V gene supplies CDR1 MNHEY and CDR2 SVGEGT. In Seattle, one collaborating source enrolled patients while the infection was active and tracked those patients longitudinally over the course of disease. Each collaborating institution followed its own protocols to collect whole blood in K2EDTA tubes. For TCRbeta analysis, collaborators shipped samples as frozen whole blood, isolated PBMCs, or DNA extracted from either of those sample types. This clone has only a few counts. Its antigen target is currently unknown. No base qualities exist here, and no much larger clone lies one base off it. TCRbeta CDR3 regions were amplified from genomic DNA by means of the immunoSEQ Assay, a bias-controlled multiplex PCR. Under the source paper's analysis protocol: Nucleated cell counts per sample were estimated from amplification of reference gene primers within the assay. To quantify the absolute abundance of each unique TCRbeta CDR3 rearrangement, sequence reads were collapsed and filtered. Productive Simpson clonality was computed per sample as the square root of Simpson's diversity index over productive rearrangements. TCRdb took over this immuneACCESS table, retaining in-frame rearrangements with V and J assigned. Such tables are incomplete; in checked studies, under half of the missing clones stem from an unresolved V gene, and the remainder is unexplained. V, J and clone size are taken as reported in that table, and D and trimming were inferred from the DNA itself. Present in this sample are roughly 150,000 clones, about 88% of which were seen just once. The ten largest make up more than 5% of the sample.

Here is what the overall study found, with its caveats: How much clinical and demographic metadata was included differed by source and by participant, and the metadata was provided uncurated.

This receptor was taken from a woman aged 45-65 years with COVID-19, enrolled during active disease. Recombination joined TRBV6-2 or TRBV6-3 with TRBJ2-2; 10 middle bases align to TRBD1. The specimen sequenced was peripheral blood. The CDR3 corresponds to CASSSTTGGETGELFF. The DNA sequence reads TGTGCCAGCAGTTCCACGACAGGGGGCGAGACCGGGGAGCTGTTTTTT.